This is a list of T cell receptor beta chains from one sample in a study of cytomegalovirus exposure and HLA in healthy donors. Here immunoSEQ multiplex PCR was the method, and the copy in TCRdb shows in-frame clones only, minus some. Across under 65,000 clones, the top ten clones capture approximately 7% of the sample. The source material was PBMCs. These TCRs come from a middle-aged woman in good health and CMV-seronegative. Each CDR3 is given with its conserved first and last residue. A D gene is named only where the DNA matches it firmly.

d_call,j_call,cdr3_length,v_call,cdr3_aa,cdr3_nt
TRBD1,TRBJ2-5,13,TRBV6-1,CASRTGIQETQYF,TGTGCCAGCAGGACAGGGATTCAAGAGACCCAGTACTTC
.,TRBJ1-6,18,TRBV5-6,CASSLKASWSSYNSPLHF,TGTGCCAGCAGCTTGAAGGCCAGCTGGAGCTCCTATAATTCACCCCTCCACTTT
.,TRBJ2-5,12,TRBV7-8,CASSSEDGTQYF,TGTGCCAGCAGTTCCGAGGATGGGACCCAGTACTTC
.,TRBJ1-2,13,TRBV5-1,CASSLGVADGYTF,TGCGCCAGCAGCTTAGGGGTCGCGGATGGCTACACCTTC
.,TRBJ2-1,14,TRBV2,CASSESTSYNEQFF,TGTGCCAGCAGTGAATCGACTAGCTACAATGAGCAGTTCTTC
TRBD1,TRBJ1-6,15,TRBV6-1,CASRAWTGYNSPLHF,TGTGCCAGCAGAGCCTGGACAGGGTATAATTCACCCCTCCACTTT
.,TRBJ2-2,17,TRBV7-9,CASSPSRGKVGTGELFF,TGTGCCAGCAGCCCTAGTAGAGGGAAAGTGGGCACCGGGGAGCTGTTTTTT
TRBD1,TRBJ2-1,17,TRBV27,CASSLLTGPNSYNEQFF,TGTGCCAGCAGTTTATTGACAGGGCCCAACTCCTACAATGAGCAGTTCTTC
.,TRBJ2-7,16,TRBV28,CASSFVAGALSYEQYF,TGTGCCAGCAGTTTCGTTGCGGGGGCCCTCTCCTACGAGCAGTACTTC
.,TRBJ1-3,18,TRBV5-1,CASSSSSPKQATGNTIYF,TGCGCCAGCAGCTCTTCGAGTCCTAAACAGGCCACTGGAAACACCATATATTTT
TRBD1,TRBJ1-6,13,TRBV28,CAGGTGRESPLHF,TGTGCCGGGGGGACAGGGCGCGAGTCACCCCTCCACTTT
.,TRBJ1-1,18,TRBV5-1,CASSPQNGRGMQRAEAFF,TGCGCCAGCAGCCCCCAAAATGGTCGGGGGATGCAGCGCGCTGAAGCTTTCTTT
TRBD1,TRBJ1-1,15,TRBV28,CASSPPGQGLKAAFF,TGTGCCAGCAGTCCCCCCGGACAGGGGCTCAAAGCAGCTTTCTTT
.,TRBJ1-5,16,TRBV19,CASSTPSTVFNQPQHF,TGTGCCAGTAGTACTCCGTCGACTGTTTTCAATCAGCCCCAGCATTTT
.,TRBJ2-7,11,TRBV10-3,CAIADSGEQYF,TGTGCCATCGCGGACTCCGGCGAGCAGTACTTC
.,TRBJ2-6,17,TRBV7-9,CASSLGQENSGANVLTF,TGTGCCAGCAGCTTAGGCCAGGAAAACTCTGGGGCCAACGTCCTGACTTTC
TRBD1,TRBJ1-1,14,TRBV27,CASSLYRGNTEAFF,TGTGCCAGCAGTTTGTACAGGGGGAACACTGAAGCTTTCTTT
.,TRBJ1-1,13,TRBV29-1,CSAEDLVNTEAFF,TGCAGCGCCGAGGATTTGGTGAACACTGAAGCTTTCTTT
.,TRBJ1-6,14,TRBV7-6,CASSLDRSNSPLHF,TGTGCCAGCAGCTTGGACAGATCGAATTCACCCCTCCACTTT
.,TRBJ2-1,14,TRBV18,CASSHETVYNEQFF,TGTGCCAGCTCGCACGAGACAGTATACAATGAGCAGTTCTTC
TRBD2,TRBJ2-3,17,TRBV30,CACTGLAGVVGTDTQYF,TGTGCCTGTACCGGACTAGCGGGGGTGGTTGGCACAGATACGCAGTATTTT
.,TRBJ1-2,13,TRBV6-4,CASSVGANYGYTF,TGTGCCAGCAGTGTCGGAGCTAACTATGGCTACACCTTC
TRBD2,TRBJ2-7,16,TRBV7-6,CASSLYGTSVTYEQYF,TGTGCCAGCAGCTTATACGGGACTAGCGTTACCTACGAGCAGTACTTC
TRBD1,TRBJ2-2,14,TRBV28,CASSRDRRTGELFF,TGTGCCAGCAGCAGGGACAGGAGGACCGGGGAGCTGTTTTTT
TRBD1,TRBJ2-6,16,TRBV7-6,CASSLGTGPGANVLTF,TGTGCCAGCAGCTTGGGGACAGGGCCTGGGGCCAACGTCCTGACTTTC
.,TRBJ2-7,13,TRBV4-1,CASSQDLAYEQYF,TGCGCCAGCAGCCAAGATCTGGCATACGAGCAGTACTTC
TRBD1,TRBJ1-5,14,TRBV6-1,CASSVDRSNQPQHF,TGTGCCAGCAGCGTGGACAGGAGCAATCAGCCCCAGCATTTT
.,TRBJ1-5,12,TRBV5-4,CASRSTGQPQHF,TGTGCCAGCCGATCAACAGGGCAGCCCCAGCATTTT
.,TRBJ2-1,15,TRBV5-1,CASSLAGLSYNEQFF,TGCGCCAGCAGCTTGGCAGGGCTGTCCTACAATGAGCAGTTCTTC
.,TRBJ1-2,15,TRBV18,CASSEPFSDRYGYTF,TGTGCCAGCTCAGAACCCTTCTCCGACAGATATGGCTACACCTTC
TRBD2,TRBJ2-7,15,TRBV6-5,CASREDGGAVSEQYF,TGTGCCAGCCGAGAGGACGGGGGGGCAGTTTCCGAGCAGTACTTC
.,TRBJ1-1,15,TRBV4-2,CASSQQTQVNTEAFF,TGTGCCAGCAGCCAACAAACACAGGTTAACACTGAAGCTTTCTTT
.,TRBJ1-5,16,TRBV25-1,CASSGITGPGHQPQHF,TGTGCCAGCAGTGGGATTACAGGGCCTGGGCATCAGCCCCAGCATTTT
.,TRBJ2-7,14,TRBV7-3,CASSLTGSSYERYF,TGTGCCAGCAGCTTAACCGGCTCCTCCTACGAGCGGTACTTC
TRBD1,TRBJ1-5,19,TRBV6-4,CASSDQDRGAPYSNQPQHF,TGTGCCAGCAGTGACCAGGACAGGGGGGCCCCTTATAGCAATCAGCCCCAGCATTTT
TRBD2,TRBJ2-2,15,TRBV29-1,CSVGTSGGVTGELFF,TGCAGCGTTGGGACTAGCGGGGGAGTGACCGGGGAGCTGTTTTTT
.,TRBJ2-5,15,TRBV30,CAGPRGGGPGETQYF,TGTGCCGGGCCGCGTGGGGGGGGGCCCGGAGAGACCCAGTACTTC
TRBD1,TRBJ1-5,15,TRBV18,CASSRGQDSNQPQHF,TGTGCCAGCTCACGGGGACAGGATAGCAATCAGCCCCAGCATTTT
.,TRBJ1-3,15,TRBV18,CASSPVQALGNTIYF,TGTGCCAGCTCACCCGTCCAGGCTCTGGGAAACACCATATATTTT
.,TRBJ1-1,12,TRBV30,CAWSRGRTEAFF,TGTGCCTGGAGCAGGGGTCGGACTGAAGCTTTCTTT
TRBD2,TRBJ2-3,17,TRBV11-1,CASSLPRLAGDTDTQYF,TGTGCCAGCAGCTTACCTCGACTAGCGGGGGACACAGATACGCAGTATTTT
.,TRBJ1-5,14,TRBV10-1,CASLRARHNQPQHF,TGCGCCAGCCTCAGGGCCAGACATAATCAGCCCCAGCATTTT
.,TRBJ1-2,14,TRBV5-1,CASSSTDPNYGYTF,TGCGCCAGCAGCTCGACAGATCCTAACTATGGCTACACCTTC
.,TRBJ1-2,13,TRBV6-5,CASSYSGGYGYTF,TGTGCCAGCAGTTACTCCGGGGGGTATGGCTACACCTTC
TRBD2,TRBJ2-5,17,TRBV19,CASSTRLAGDSQETQYF,TGTGCCAGTAGTACACGACTAGCGGGAGATAGCCAAGAGACCCAGTACTTC
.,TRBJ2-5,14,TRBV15,CATSRDVREETQYF,TGTGCCACCAGCAGAGATGTCCGGGAAGAGACCCAGTACTTC
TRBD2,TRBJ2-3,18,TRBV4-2,CASSRGLAGGGPTDTQYF,TGTGCCAGCAGCCGCGGACTAGCGGGAGGGGGGCCCACAGATACGCAGTATTTT
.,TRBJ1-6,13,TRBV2,CASKEVGVSPLHF,TGTGCCAGCAAGGAGGTTGGGGTATCACCCCTCCACTTT
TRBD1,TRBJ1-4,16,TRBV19,CASSISWGQKGEKLFF,TGTGCCAGTAGCATCTCATGGGGACAGAAGGGTGAAAAACTGTTTTTT
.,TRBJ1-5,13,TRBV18,CASSPEQDQPQHF,TGTGCCAGCTCACCAGAACAGGATCAGCCCCAGCATTTT
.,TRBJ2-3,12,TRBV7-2,CASRSLTDTQYF,TGTGCCAGCAGGTCCCTCACAGATACGCAGTATTTT
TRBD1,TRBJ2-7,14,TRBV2,CASSEMTGGYEQYF,TGTGCCAGCAGTGAAATGACAGGGGGCTACGAGCAGTACTTC
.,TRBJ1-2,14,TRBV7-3,CASSLEGTDYGYTF,TGTGCCAGCAGCTTAGAAGGGACTGACTATGGCTACACCTTC
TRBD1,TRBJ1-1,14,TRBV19,CASRDKQGHTEAFF,TGTGCCAGTAGAGACAAACAGGGGCACACTGAAGCTTTCTTT
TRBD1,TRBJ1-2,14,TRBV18,CASSQQGARDGYTF,TGTGCCAGCTCACAGCAGGGGGCACGGGATGGCTACACCTTC
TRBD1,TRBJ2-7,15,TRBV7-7,CASSLGTGEAEEQYF,TGTGCCAGCAGCTTAGGAACAGGGGAAGCGGAGGAGCAGTACTTC
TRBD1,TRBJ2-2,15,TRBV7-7,CASSSSGGDTGELFF,TGTGCCAGCAGCTCGTCAGGGGGCGACACCGGGGAGCTGTTTTTT